This record looks at one T cell receptor (beta chain) sequence and its context. The antigen this receptor binds is unknown. Per-base qualities were not stored, and no clone one base away is much larger. The data derive from a study of identical twins (TCRdb year 2016). The study in broad terms: TCR alpha and beta repertoires from monozygotic twins, unrelated adults of various ages and cord blood were deep-sequenced to test whether fetal clonotypes persist. To rule out contamination, replicate twin experiments were performed at different times with different library preparation protocols.

Here is what the overall study found, with its caveats: Out-of-frame TCR alpha sharing in monozygotic twins was systematically underestimated by recombination models, whereas sharing between unrelated individuals was in agreement with the recombination models. Because the same donors could not be followed over many years, the conclusions depended on cross-sectional statistical analysis. Fewer insertions were carried by abundant cord blood beta clonotypes, a similar but weaker trend appeared in young adult naive repertoires, and no such trend appeared in memory repertoires. Zero-insertion analyses could be partly confounded by invariant T cells such as MAIT and iNKT, although diverse VJ usage argued against such confounding for most clonotypes. A weaker excess of twin sharing was found in beta out-of-frame sequences because the signal-to-noise ratio was lowered by fewer shared sequences. Compared with coincidental sharing between unrelated individuals, an excess of low generation-probability sequences was observed among out-of-frame TCR alpha sequences shared between twins.

Libraries were made using 5' RACE. The reads were generated on an Illumina HiSeq 2000. Template switching introduced a universal primer binding site; the final cDNA contained a unique molecular identifier, enabling accurate counting of TCR cDNA molecules. Specific primers in the conserved constant-segment region were used to synthesize first-strand cDNA for TCR alpha and beta chains. To control for contamination, every cDNA library was double barcoded, receiving both a SMART-Mk sample barcode and Illumina barcodes. Two successive PCR steps introduced TruSeq adapter sequences along with Illumina sample barcodes. TCR alpha and beta cDNA libraries were sequenced on the Illumina HiSeq platform with custom primers. Turning to the authors' computational methods: MiGEC was used to process raw reads and extract unique molecular identifiers, and MiXCR was used to find CDR3 positions. Recombination models were inferred per individual with the repgenHMM and IGoR tools using an EM algorithm. The analysis of shared clonotypes was done with the tcR package in R, with sharing normalized by the product of cloneset sizes. Out-of-frame nonproductive sequences were analyzed to study raw recombination free of thymic and clonal selection effects. TCRdb trimmed public reads at Q25 via fastp, called clones via MiXCR and kept in-frame beta chains. Each entry is one CDR3 protein sequence, shown with its most common DNA and genes. What appears here as the V and J calls and clone size reflects TCRdb's work, not the paper's. The sample contains 700,000 or so distinct CDR3 sequences, about 20% of them found a single time. Jointly, the top ten make up about 4.5% of the sample.

There are 15 amino acids in the CDR3, from cysteine to phenylalanine inclusive. Only the CDR3 portion is preserved as DNA: 45 bases, with reading frame beginning at the first base. V lost 3 bases and J lost 5 bases, and the count of bases not matched to a germline gene is 9. From the germline V gene, CDR1 is LGHNA and CDR2 is YSLEER. Every donor in the study was a healthy Caucasian. The twin cohort consisted of three pairs of female monozygotic twins, all aged roughly 18 to 29 years. The RNA used for TCR libraries was isolated from peripheral blood mononuclear cells. The data were also submitted as part of a second study, on T cells expressing NK-cell markers. The other study reports the following: Three sorted T-cell subsets (CD3+CD56+NKG2C+, CD3+CD56+NKG2C- and CD3+CD56-NKG2C+) from roughly 8 donors had their TCR beta-chain repertoires profiled. Of the eight sequenced donors, seven were found to be HCMV-seropositive and one was found to be HCMV-seronegative. In several experiments an anti-gammadeltaTCR antibody was added to restrict sorting to alphabetaTCR-expressing T cells. In over 5 donors, the dominant CD3+CD56+NKG2C+ clonotypes were among the top 10 CD8+ clonotypes and accounted for roughly 1.0-8% of CD8+ T cells. Those dominant clonotypes were again the most abundant among CD3+CD56-NKG2C+ cells in a few donors, at roughly 25-65%. Whether the expanded NKG2C-expressing T cell clones were specific for HCMV antigens remained unclear. Randomly selected healthy volunteers, three men and five women, were used as the eight sequenced donors. HCMV-specific IgG was detected in serum with a commercial ELISA kit to determine HCMV serostatus. Bulk peripheral blood T-cell repertoires were additionally sequenced from unsorted PBMC for several donors. MIGEC was used to demultiplex reads and group the reads by UMI, and MiTCR was used to assemble and quantify clonotypes. Only TCR cDNA sequences supported by at least two reads were kept to exclude erroneous sequences. The tcR package was used for downstream repertoire analysis, and clonotypes were matched across fractions by CDR3 nucleotide sequence plus V segment. VDJmatch was used to annotate antigen specificity against VDJdb, with one amino acid substitution allowed in CDR3.

The V gene is TRBV4-3 and the J gene is TRBJ2-5, with 7 bases in between that match TRBD2. The specimen sequenced was PBMCs. The TCR comes from a woman aged 18-30 years in good health. The sequenced DNA is TGCGCCAGCAGCCAGCAAGGGGAGGGAGGGGAGACCCAGTACTTC. This yields the protein CASSQQGEGGETQYF.